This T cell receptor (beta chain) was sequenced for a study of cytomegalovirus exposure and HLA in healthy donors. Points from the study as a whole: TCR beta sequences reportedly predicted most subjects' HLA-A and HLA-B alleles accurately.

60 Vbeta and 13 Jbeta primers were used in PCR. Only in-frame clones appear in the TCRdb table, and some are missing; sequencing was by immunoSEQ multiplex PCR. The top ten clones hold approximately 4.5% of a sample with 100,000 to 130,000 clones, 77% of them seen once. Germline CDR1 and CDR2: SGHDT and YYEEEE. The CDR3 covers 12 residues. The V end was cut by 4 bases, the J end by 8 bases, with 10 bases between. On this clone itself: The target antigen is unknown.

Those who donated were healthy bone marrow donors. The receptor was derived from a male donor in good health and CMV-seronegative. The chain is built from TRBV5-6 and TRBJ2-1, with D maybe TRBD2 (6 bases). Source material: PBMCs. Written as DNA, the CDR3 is TGTGCCAGCAGCGGGGGACTTTATGAGCAGTTCTTC. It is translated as CASSGGLYEQFF. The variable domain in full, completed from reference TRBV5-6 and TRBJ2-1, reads DAGVTQSPTHLIKTRGQQVTLRCSPKSGHDTVSWYQQALGQGPQFIFQYYEEEERQRGNFPDRFSGHQFPNYSSELNVNALLLGDSALYLCASSGGLYEQFFGPGTRLTVL.